The source of this TCR beta chain is a study of neurological immune-mediated disorders. The study's findings and limits: The study found no CDR3 amino acid sequences shared by expanded clones across subjects, suggesting private repertoires in all groups.

CD4+ or CD8+ T cells at a count of some 1 million served as input for the sorted libraries. Germline-derived CDR1 and CDR2 are SGHRS and YFSETQ. With V trimmed by 4 bases and J by 3 bases, 6 bases remained unmatched. This CDR3 has 15 amino acids. Every sequencing run drew on 15-18 subjects and yielded over 160 million TCR-beta sequences. One entry per CDR3 protein results from TCRdb running MiXCR on the 5' RACE reads. The sample carries 25,000 to 35,000 distinct CDR3 sequences, about 4% recorded once. This clonotype appeared many times. What it binds is unknown. The TCR sequence derives from a woman between 40 and 55 years old in good health. The sequenced sample consisted of CD4+ T cells from blood. The chain employs TRBV5-1 and TRBJ1-4; TRBD1 aligns across 7 bases. CDR3 loop: CASSPTGQPNEKLFF. The CDR3 coding sequence is TGCGCCAGCAGCCCAACGGGACAGCCTAATGAAAAACTGTTTTTT.